Below, 30 T cell receptor beta chains from the same sample are listed, as sequenced in a study of cytomegalovirus exposure and HLA in healthy donors. The PCR made use of 60 Vbeta and 13 Jbeta primers. Here immunoSEQ multiplex PCR was the method, and the copy in TCRdb shows in-frame clones only, minus some. Here the sample spans some 130,000 clones, roughly 80% being singletons. The source material was PBMCs. These receptor sequences come from a female donor in good health and CMV-seronegative.

Comments on this clone: One end of the junction fails to match germline, which may point to a read error. The V gene is TRBV27, the J gene TRBJ2-5; D call uncertain. CDR3 length: 13 residues. The germline gives CDR1 MNHEY, CDR2 SMNVEV (reference sequence). The CDR3 region has the DNA TGTGCCAGCAGTTTGAACAGCCAAGGGACCCAGTACTTC. This translates into CASSLNSQGTQYF.

This clone was detected a few times. The gene calls are TRBV7-9 and TRBJ2-5; 10 bases are a match to TRBD2. Germline V gene data show CDR1 as SEHNR and CDR2 as FQNEAQ (reference sequence). The V and J ends lost 3 bases and 5 bases, in that order; junction bases with no gene match: 6. This CDR3 has 15 amino acids. For the CDR3, the DNA is TGTGCCAGCAGCTTGGGACTAGCGTTGCAGGAGACCCAGTACTTC. Its protein is CASSLGLALQETQYF.

V and J are TRBV5-1 and TRBJ2-1; no definite D call. CDR3 size: 13 residues. Germline V gives CDR1 SGHRS, CDR2 YFSETQ. The V end was cut by 4 bases, the J end by 4 bases, with 9 bases between. CDR3 nucleotide sequence: TGCGCCAGCAGCACGACTGGATACAATGAGCAGTTCTTC. Translating it yields CASSTTGYNEQFF.

This clone was detected only a few times. The chain links TRBV19 to TRBJ2-2; weak D call: TRBD1 (5 bases). The CDR3 is 14 amino acids. V lost 8 bases, J lost 4 bases, and 14 bases lay in between. CDR1 is LNHDA and CDR2 is SQIVND in the germline V gene (reference sequence). The CDR3 sequence is CASRLDTITGELFF. The CDR3 nucleotides read TGTGCCAGTCGTTTGGACACCATCACCGGGGAGCTGTTTTTT.

J is TRBJ1-1 and V is TRBV6-1; D unresolved. The CDR3 extends over 16 amino acids. V lost 2 bases and J 3 bases, leaving 16 bases between the germline ends. CDR1 is MNHNS and CDR2 is SASEGT in the germline V gene. The CDR3 reads CASSESGRARDTEAFF. The CDR3 DNA reads TGTGCCAGCAGTGAAAGTGGGAGGGCGAGGGACACTGAAGCTTTCTTT.

V gene TRBV5-5 combines with J gene TRBJ1-2; 10 positions match TRBD1. The CDR3 is made up of 15 amino acids. Germline loops: CDR1 SGHKS, CDR2 YYEKEE (reference sequence). Trimming removed 4 bases from V and 4 bases from J; junction bases left unmatched: 7. CDR3 in DNA: TGTGCCAGCAGCCCGGGGACAGGGGAGGCCTATGGCTACACCTTC. It encodes CASSPGTGEAYGYTF.

V and J are TRBV19 and TRBJ2-7; no clear D. V gave up 1 base and J gave up 2 bases, with 9 bases separating them. The CDR3 is made up of 14 amino acids. Germline CDR1 and CDR2: LNHDA and SQIVND (reference sequence). CDR3 nucleotides: TGTGCCAGTAGTATAGCCGACACCACCTACGAGCAGTACTTC. This codes for CASSIADTTYEQYF.

The CDR3 nucleotides read TGTGCCAGTAGCGGACAGGGGCTCTCCTACGAGCAGTACTTC. Protein sequence: CASSGQGLSYEQYF. The chain couples TRBV19 to TRBJ2-7; the match to TRBD1 covers 9 bases. The CDR3 length is 14 residues. Germline CDR1 LNHDA, CDR2 SQIVND (reference sequence). The junction had 3 bases not matched to a gene; V was cut back by 6 bases and J by 0 bases.

The chain uses TRBV10-3 and TRBJ2-7, with a possible D match to TRBD2 (5 bases). Looked up from germline, CDR1 is ENHRY and CDR2 is SYGVKD. V was pared by 3 bases and J by 5 bases, with 11 bases between. The CDR3 covers 13 residues. In nucleotides, the CDR3 is TGTGCCATCAGTGACGAGGGAAGGGACGAGCAGTACTTC. Translating gives CAISDEGRDEQYF.

J is TRBJ1-5 and V is TRBV18; D is possibly TRBD1 (6 bases). The CDR3 is made up of 15 amino acids. V lost 0 bases, J lost 4 bases, and 10 bases lay in between. Germline V lookup: CDR1 KGHSH, CDR2 LQKENI. Here the CDR3 reads CASSPPGGHNQPQHF. The CDR3 DNA is TGTGCCAGCTCACCACCTGGGGGCCATAATCAGCCCCAGCATTTT.

The chain is built from TRBV28 and TRBJ2-1; D is perhaps TRBD1 (5 bases). Germline V gives CDR1 MDHEN, CDR2 SYDVKM. CDR3 length equals 14 residues. V dropped 5 bases and J dropped 7 bases, with 15 bases sitting between them. CDR3 sequence: CASSLGRPGNEQFF. The CDR3 nucleotides read TGTGCCAGCAGTCTGGGGCGGCCCGGTAATGAGCAGTTCTTC.

The chain has TRBV30 and TRBJ2-7; 11 nucleotides match TRBD1. V shed 0 bases and J 0 bases; nucleotides not matched to a gene: 1. Germline loops: CDR1 GTSNPN, CDR2 SVGIG (reference sequence). The CDR3 consists of 15 residues. CDR3 amino acids: CAWSVGTGGSYEQYF. CDR3 in DNA: TGTGCCTGGAGTGTCGGGACAGGGGGCTCCTACGAGCAGTACTTC. Filled out from reference TRBV30 and TRBJ2-7, the complete variable domain reads SQTIHQWPATLVQPVGSPLSLECTVEGTSNPNLYWYRQAAGRGLQLLFYSVGIGQISSEVPQNLSASRPQDRQFILSSKKLLLSDSGFYLCAWSVGTGGSYEQYFGPGTRLTVT.

The chain carries TRBV28 and TRBJ1-4; D ambiguous. CDR3 length: 13 residues. Germline values: CDR1 MDHEN, CDR2 SYDVKM. V was clipped by 8 bases and J by 8 bases, with 15 bases between them. DNA of the CDR3: TGTGCCAGCTCAGCCCGGGTGAGGGAAAAACTGTTTTTT. It translates to CASSARVREKLFF.

This chain uses TRBV28 with TRBJ1-2, with D possibly matching TRBD1 (6 bases). Germline V gene lookup returns CDR1 MDHEN and CDR2 SYDVKM. The CDR3 covers 15 residues. V was trimmed by 2 bases and J by 5 bases, leaving 15 bases between them. CDR3 DNA: TGTGCCAGCAGTTTAGGGGGCGGAGGACCGTATGGCTACACCTTC. This codes for CASSLGGGGPYGYTF.

V usage is TRBV6-1 and J usage is TRBJ2-1; 11 bases agree with TRBD2. Germline V gene data show CDR1 as MNHNS and CDR2 as SASEGT. Unmatched junction bases numbered 5, after V lost 9 bases and J lost 4 bases. CDR3 size: 14 residues. The chain's CDR3 is CASDTSGSYNEQFF. The CDR3 DNA sequence: TGTGCCAGTGATACTAGCGGGAGTTACAATGAGCAGTTCTTC.

V is TRBV19 and J is TRBJ1-1; D gene uncertain. With 3 bases removed from V and 1 base from J, the gap between germline ends came to 9 bases. Per the germline V gene, CDR1 is LNHDA and CDR2 is SQIVND (reference sequence). The CDR3 loop spans 14 amino acids. Written as DNA, the CDR3 is TGTGCCAGTAGTATTCCCCCATCGAACACTGAAGCTTTCTTT. Protein product: CASSIPPSNTEAFF.

The chain couples TRBV5-8 to TRBJ2-7; the match to TRBD2 covers 7 bases. The CDR3 is made up of 15 amino acids. The V gene end was trimmed by 0 bases and the J gene end by 2 bases; junction bases not matched to a gene: 5. CDR1 and CDR2 from the germline V gene are SGHTS and YDEGEE. CDR3 DNA: TGTGCCAGCAGCTTGGTGGGGGGGAGGACCTACGAGCAGTACTTC. Its translation is CASSLVGGRTYEQYF.

This chain joins TRBV9 and TRBJ1-1; 10 nucleotides match TRBD1. This CDR3 region has 14 residues. Germline CDR1 and CDR2: SGDLS and YYNGEE. The V segment lost 4 bases and the J segment 5 bases; nucleotides outside the gene matches: 5. CDR3 protein: CASSPRQGATEAFF. The CDR3 nucleotides are TGTGCCAGCAGCCCACGACAGGGGGCTACTGAAGCTTTCTTT. Together with reference TRBV9 and TRBJ1-1, the CDR3 gives the full variable domain: DSGVTQTPKHLITATGQRVTLRCSPRSGDLSVYWYQQSLDQGLQFLIQYYNGEERAKGNILERFSAQQFPDLHSELNLSSLELGDSALYFCASSPRQGATEAFFGQGTRLTVV.

Concerning this clone itself: The sample holds other DNA sequences that translate to the same CDR3. The gene calls are TRBV11-3 and TRBJ1-1; D gene unclear. Germline V lookup: CDR1 SGHNT, CDR2 YENEEA. This CDR3 region has 14 residues. Trimming pared 5 bases from V and 2 bases from J, leaving 12 bases between. The CDR3 spells CASSPRAGNTEAFF. Here the CDR3 DNA reads TGTGCCAGCAGCCCACGGGCGGGTAACACTGAAGCTTTCTTT.

The chain combines TRBV5-4 with TRBJ2-3, with a tentative D call TRBD2 (6 bases). The CDR3 contains 17 residues. Germline V lookup: CDR1 SGHNT, CDR2 YYREEE (reference sequence). Trimming shortened V by 2 bases and J by 2 bases, and 18 bases separated the two germline ends. DNA of the CDR3: TGTGCCAGCAGCTTAGGAGGGAGTAGCGGTTACACAGATACGCAGTATTTT. Amino acid sequence: CASSLGGSSGYTDTQYF.

CDR3 sequence reads: CASSYREGTEAFF. CDR3 DNA sequence: TGTGCCAGCAGCTACAGGGAAGGCACTGAAGCTTTCTTT. The J gene is TRBJ1-1, the V gene TRBV5-4; the D gene is possibly TRBD1 (6 bases). V lost 3 bases and J lost 4, with 10 bases in between. CDR3 size: 13 residues. From germline, CDR1 is SGHNT and CDR2 YYREEE (reference sequence).

The CDR3 coding sequence is TGTGCCAGCAGGGGACTAGCGGGCTACGAGCAGTACTTC. This translates into CASRGLAGYEQYF. The chain has TRBV6-7 and TRBJ2-7; 12 nucleotides align to TRBD2. TRBV6-7 is labeled an ORF, and its function is uncertain. This CDR3 has 13 amino acids. The V segment lost 6 bases and the J segment 3 bases; nucleotides outside the gene matches: 0.

This chain connects TRBV28 to TRBJ1-4, with D tentatively TRBD1 (5 bases). Germline lookup yields CDR1 MDHEN and CDR2 SYDVKM. The ends were cut back, 6 bases at V and 0 bases at J, with 14 bases in the middle. CDR3 length: 16 residues. The DNA for the CDR3 is TGTGCCAGCAGACCGCAGGGAAGTGCAACTAATGAAAAACTGTTTTTT. Protein sequence: CASRPQGSATNEKLFF.

The chain combines TRBV9 with TRBJ1-5; D possibly corresponds to TRBD1 (5 bases). CDR1 and CDR2 from the germline V gene are SGDLS and YYNGEE. The length of the CDR3 is 15 residues. Trimming took 0 bases from V and 5 from J, leaving 12 bases between them. CDR3 amino acids: CASSVGTDNYQPQHF. CDR3 nucleotides: TGTGCCAGCAGCGTAGGGACGGACAACTATCAGCCCCAGCATTTT.

This clone was found once. The chain uses TRBV9 and TRBJ2-7; TRBD1 might be the D (6 bases). The V gene lost 0 bases and the J gene lost 4 bases, with 11 bases spanning the gap. The CDR3 is 14 amino acids. Per the germline V gene, CDR1 is SGDLS and CDR2 is YYNGEE. CDR3 region: CASSVDGDMYEQYF. CDR3 nucleotide sequence: TGTGCCAGCAGCGTAGACGGGGACATGTACGAGCAGTACTTC.

This clone showed up just a few times. V is TRBV5-5 and J is TRBJ1-1, with D possibly matching TRBD1 (5 bases). V dropped 0 bases and J dropped 0 bases, with 9 bases sitting between them. CDR1 is SGHKS and CDR2 is YYEKEE in the germline V gene (reference sequence). This CDR3 is built from 15 residues. The chain's CDR3 is CASSLGRGMNTEAFF. The CDR3, as DNA: TGTGCCAGCAGCTTGGGTAGGGGAATGAACACTGAAGCTTTCTTT. The variable domain in full, completed from reference TRBV5-5 and TRBJ1-1, reads DAGVTQSPTHLIKTRGQQVTLRCSPISGHKSVSWYQQVLGQGPQFIFQYYEKEERGRGNFPDRFSARQFPNYSSELNVNALLLGDSALYLCASSLGRGMNTEAFFGQGTRLTVV.

This clone was recorded only once. Other nucleotide sequences from this sample produce the same CDR3. The genes are TRBV9 and TRBJ2-2, with D maybe TRBD1 (6 bases). This CDR3 region has 15 residues. V lost 0 bases and J lost 4, with 10 bases in between. Germline CDR1 is SGDLS and CDR2 is YYNGEE. The CDR3 DNA reads TGTGCCAGCAGCGTAGAGACAGGCGGCACCGGGGAGCTGTTTTTT. Protein product: CASSVETGGTGELFF.

The genes are TRBV28 and TRBJ2-3; TRBD2 matches at 11 bases. The V segment lost 8 bases and the J segment 0 bases; nucleotides outside the gene matches: 7. The CDR3 loop spans 16 amino acids. The germline V gene encodes CDR1 MDHEN and CDR2 SYDVKM. DNA for the CDR3: TGTGCCAGCGGAGGGACTAGCGGAAGTAGCACAGATACGCAGTATTTT. Translated, it gives CASGGTSGSSTDTQYF.

The chain uses TRBV7-9 and TRBJ2-7; D is perhaps TRBD1 (5 bases). Germline V lookup: CDR1 SEHNR, CDR2 FQNEAQ (reference sequence). This CDR3 is built from 15 residues. Between the trimmed V and J ends, which lost 5 bases and 0 bases, there was a span of 14 bases. In DNA form, the CDR3 reads TGTGCCAGCAGCCCGCACGACAGTCTCTCCTACGAGCAGTACTTC. Encoded protein: CASSPHDSLSYEQYF.

The chain joins TRBV5-4 to TRBJ1-6; D is perhaps TRBD1 (6 bases). This CDR3 spans 16 amino acids. Germline CDR1 SGHNT, CDR2 YYREEE (reference sequence). The V end lost 1 base, the J end lost 5 bases, and 13 bases lay between the germline ends. Here the CDR3 DNA reads TGTGCCAGCAGCTTGTGGCCCCAGGGGAATAATTCACCCCTCCACTTT. Residues: CASSLWPQGNNSPLHF.